The 27 T cell receptor beta chains given below trace back to one sample, sequenced in a study of blood T cell repertoires in COVID-19. The table came from immunoSEQ multiplex PCR; TCRdb's copy has only in-frame clones and leaves some out. The sample gives about 300,000 clones, about nine tenths of which show up once; approximately 2.6% is in the top ten. Sequenced material: PBMCs or T cells enriched from blood (not recorded which). These receptors were taken from a woman aged 18-29 years who had recovered from COVID-19.

The V gene is TRBV7-2, the J gene TRBJ2-4, with 11 positions matching TRBD2. V trimming: 5 bases; J trimming: 4 bases; junction bases outside the gene matches: 4. The CDR3 covers 15 residues. Per germline, CDR1 SGHTA and CDR2 FQGNSA. Here the CDR3 reads CASSLLAGVKNIQYF. The CDR3 DNA is TGTGCCAGCAGCCTACTAGCGGGGGTAAAAAACATTCAGTACTTC.

V gene TRBV11-3 combines with J gene TRBJ2-5, with TRBD2 matching over 11 bases. The CDR3 contains 15 residues. Germline V lookup: CDR1 SGHNT, CDR2 YENEEA. V shed 3 bases, J shed 3 bases, and the junction held 3 bases outside the gene matches. The CDR3 sequence: CASSLGLAEKETQYF. CDR3 sequence (DNA): TGTGCCAGCAGCTTGGGACTAGCGGAGAAAGAGACCCAGTACTTC.

The chain has TRBV5-4 and TRBJ1-1; 9 nucleotides agree with TRBD1. Germline V gene data show CDR1 as SGHNT and CDR2 as YYREEE (reference sequence). Germline trimming cut 2 bases from V and 1 base from J; bases unmatched to any gene: 3. This CDR3 contains 15 residues. The DNA of the CDR3 is TGTGCCAGCAGCTTCACAGGGGGCGGGAACACTGAAGCTTTCTTT. Amino acids: CASSFTGGGNTEAFF.

This clone was detected only a few times. CDR3 nucleotides: TGTGCCAGCAGCTTGGATGCCCCGGGACAGCTGAACACTGAAGCTTTCTTT. The encoded protein is CASSLDAPGQLNTEAFF. V and J are TRBV5-6 and TRBJ1-1; 7 nucleotides match TRBD1. CDR1 SGHDT and CDR2 YYEEEE come from the germline V gene. The V segment lost 0 bases and the J segment 0 bases; nucleotides outside the gene matches: 8. There are 17 residues in the CDR3.

The rearrangement uses TRBV11-2 and TRBJ2-2, with 9 bases aligning to TRBD1. The CDR3 totals 14 residues. V shed 5 bases, J shed 6 bases, and the junction held 4 bases outside the gene matches. The germline V gene has CDR1 SGHAT and CDR2 FQNNGV. This CDR3 reads CASSLQGAPGELFF. CDR3 in DNA: TGTGCCAGCAGCCTACAGGGGGCACCCGGGGAGCTGTTTTTT.

The chain uses TRBV6-2 or TRBV6-3 and TRBJ1-1; a weak D match, TRBD1 (5 bases). Germline assignment: CDR1 MNHEY and CDR2 SVGEGT. The CDR3 has 14 residues. V was clipped by 2 bases and J by 1 base, with 8 bases between them. This chain's CDR3 is CASSYRQSNTEAFF. The CDR3 coding sequence is TGTGCCAGCAGTTACCGACAGTCGAACACTGAAGCTTTCTTT.

This CDR3 is CASSLVPAFRGGELFF. The CDR3 DNA reads TGTGCCAGCAGCTTAGTACCTGCGTTCCGCGGAGGGGAGCTGTTTTTT. The J gene is TRBJ2-2, the V gene TRBV7-6; D gene uncertain. This CDR3 has 16 residues. Trimming cost V 1 base and J 8 bases, with 17 bases left between them. CDR1 and CDR2 from the germline V gene are SGHVS and FNYEAQ.

The gene calls are TRBV19 and TRBJ1-5, with 7 bases lining up with TRBD1. CDR3 size: 13 residues. The germline CDR1 and CDR2 sequences are LNHDA and SQIVND (reference sequence). J lost 5 bases, V lost 7 bases, and 5 bases had no gene match. The CDR3 is CASMRGQDQPQHF. For the CDR3, the DNA is TGTGCCAGTATGAGGGGGCAGGATCAGCCCCAGCATTTT.

V is TRBV11-2 and J is TRBJ2-1; D may be TRBD1 (6 bases). Deletions cut 0 bases from V and 7 bases from J, with 16 bases between. Germline values: CDR1 SGHAT, CDR2 FQNNGV. The CDR3 has 16 residues. The CDR3 DNA follows: TGTGCCAGCAGCTTAGATTTGTTTTATCAGGGGAATGAGCAGTTCTTC. This translates into CASSLDLFYQGNEQFF.

The chain recombines TRBV5-5 with TRBJ2-3; TRBD2 matches 9 bases. Germline lookup yields CDR1 SGHKS and CDR2 YYEKEE (reference sequence). The length of the CDR3 is 17 residues. Germline trimming cut 1 base from V and 6 bases from J; bases unmatched to any gene: 12. CDR3 nucleotide sequence: TGTGCCAGCAGCTTGAGCTGGGGAGCGGGAGGAATGGATACGCAGTATTTT. Amino acid sequence: CASSLSWGAGGMDTQYF.

This clone has only a few counts. The rearrangement joins TRBV6-5 to TRBJ2-7, with D unresolved. This CDR3 has 13 amino acids. V was cut by 6 bases and J by 0 bases, with 9 bases left in between. Germline loops: CDR1 MNHEY, CDR2 SVGAGI. CDR3 DNA: TGTGCCAGCAGACGAGGTAACTCCTACGAGCAGTACTTC. It yields the protein CASRRGNSYEQYF.

This clone was found once. The chain combines TRBV5-1 with TRBJ2-7; TRBD1 might be the D (6 bases). The CDR3 has 13 amino acids. Germline loops: CDR1 SGHRS, CDR2 YFSETQ. Trimming pared 4 bases from V and 2 bases from J, leaving 10 bases between. CDR3 coding DNA: TGCGCCAGCAGCCTCCGGGACACCTACGAGCAGTACTTC. Protein: CASSLRDTYEQYF.

The chain is built from TRBV6-4 and TRBJ2-1; TRBD1 matches at 7 bases. The CDR3 runs to 15 residues. Germline lookup yields CDR1 MRHNA and CDR2 SNTAGT. J gave up 1 base and V 5 bases, and 5 bases lay outside the gene matches. The CDR3 is CASSHRGKSYNEQFF. The CDR3 region has the DNA TGTGCCAGCAGTCACAGGGGAAAATCCTACAATGAGCAGTTCTTC.

This clone was seen more than once but under ten times. This sequence joins TRBV4-1 and TRBJ1-2; 10 positions match TRBD1. The CDR3 sequence is 15 residues long. V trimming: 5 bases; J trimming: 3 bases; junction bases outside the gene matches: 6. Germline V CDR1 and CDR2: MGHRA, YSYEKL. The DNA of the CDR3 is TGCGCCAGCAGCAAAGGGACAGGGGACGACTATGGCTACACCTTC. It encodes CASSKGTGDDYGYTF.

The J gene is TRBJ2-1, the V gene TRBV9; 9 bases agree with TRBD2. The CDR3 runs 15 residues. The V gene end was trimmed by 0 bases and the J gene end by 7 bases; junction bases not matched to a gene: 5. Germline values: CDR1 SGDLS, CDR2 YYNGEE. CDR3 sequence reads: CASSVVSGGRNEQFF. DNA for the CDR3: TGTGCCAGCAGCGTAGTCAGCGGGGGGAGGAATGAGCAGTTCTTC.

V is TRBV5-1 and J is TRBJ1-1; no clear D gene. The ends were cut back, 0 bases at V and 1 base at J, with 7 bases in the middle. This CDR3 has 14 amino acids. Germline CDR1 and CDR2: SGHRS and YFSETQ. The CDR3 sequence is CASSLETRNTEAFF. In DNA, the CDR3 is TGCGCCAGCAGCTTGGAAACAAGGAACACTGAAGCTTTCTTT.

This rearrangement joins TRBV19 to TRBJ2-5; 10 bases are shared with TRBD2. Germline V gene sequence: CDR1 LNHDA, CDR2 SQIVND (reference sequence). There are 16 residues in the CDR3. Unmatched junction bases numbered 8, after V lost 3 bases and J lost 4 bases. For the CDR3, the DNA is TGTGCCAGTAGTATTAAGCGGCTAGCGGGAGCAGAGACCCAGTACTTC. It encodes CASSIKRLAGAETQYF.

This clone occurred a few times. The chain combines TRBV7-9 with TRBJ2-1; 7 bases are shared with TRBD1. V lost 1 base to trimming and J lost 4 bases; unmatched junction nucleotides: 4. Germline-derived CDR1 and CDR2 are SEHNR and FQNEAQ (reference sequence). The CDR3 length is 15 residues. CDR3 amino acids: CASSLVETGYNEQFF. The CDR3, as DNA: TGTGCCAGCAGCTTAGTTGAGACAGGGTACAATGAGCAGTTCTTC.

The CDR3 protein is CASEVAGQGARREDTQYF. In DNA form, the CDR3 reads TGTGCCAGCGAAGTTGCGGGACAGGGGGCTAGGAGGGAAGATACGCAGTATTTT. The genes are TRBV28 and TRBJ2-3; 12 bases line up with TRBD1. V was clipped by 8 bases and J by 5 bases; unmatched bases: 17. This CDR3 region has 18 residues. Per the germline V gene, CDR1 is MDHEN and CDR2 is SYDVKM.

The CDR3 DNA is TGTGCCAGCAGTTCCGGGACAGGTTTCTATAATTCACCCCTCCACTTT. Residues: CASSSGTGFYNSPLHF. The V and J genes are TRBV5-6 and TRBJ1-6; 8 nucleotides align to TRBD1. The CDR3 length is 16 residues. Germline lookup yields CDR1 SGHDT and CDR2 YYEEEE. Trimming cost V 5 bases and J 3 bases; bases outside gene matches: 7.

The chain is built from TRBV9 and TRBJ2-1; TRBD2 matches at 12 bases. CDR3 length: 18 residues. Germline trimming cut 4 bases from V and 9 bases from J; bases unmatched to any gene: 17. Germline CDR1 SGDLS, CDR2 YYNGEE. The CDR3 region is CASSSGSSSGGASGEQFF. The CDR3 nucleotides read TGTGCCAGCAGCTCAGGGAGCTCTAGCGGGGGGGCCTCGGGTGAGCAGTTCTTC. Full variable domain (outside the CDR3, taken from reference TRBV9 and TRBJ2-1): DSGVTQTPKHLITATGQRVTLRCSPRSGDLSVYWYQQSLDQGLQFLIQYYNGEERAKGNILERFSAQQFPDLHSELNLSSLELGDSALYFCASSSGSSSGGASGEQFFGPGTRLTVL.

The chain is built from TRBV30 and TRBJ1-2; weak D call: TRBD1 (6 bases). The V gene's germline CDR1 is GTSNPN and CDR2 SVGIG (reference sequence). The germline V and J ends were trimmed by 5 bases and 4 bases, with 17 bases remaining between them. The CDR3 loop spans 14 amino acids. CDR3 nucleotides: TGTGCCTGGGCTTCCCAGGGACATCTCTATGGCTACACCTTC. It is translated as CAWASQGHLYGYTF.

The rearrangement links TRBV29-1 to TRBJ2-7; a possible D gene is TRBD2 (6 bases). Germline V gene lookup returns CDR1 SQVTM and CDR2 ANQGSEA. The CDR3 has 15 residues. V was clipped by 6 bases and J by 0 bases, with 18 bases between them. CDR3 nucleotides: TGCAGCGTGGTGGCTCCCGGGACTGGCTCCTACGAGCAGTACTTC. Its protein is CSVVAPGTGSYEQYF.

This chain links TRBV6-5 with TRBJ2-1; D might be TRBD2 (7 bases). Trimming took off 4 bases at V and 6 bases at J, with 16 bases between the two ends. Germline CDR1 reads MNHEY; CDR2 reads SVGAGI. The CDR3 sequence is 15 residues long. CDR3 residues: CASSSGASGGNEQFF. The CDR3 DNA reads TGTGCCAGCAGTTCAGGGGCTAGCGGCGGCAATGAGCAGTTCTTC.

The rearrangement links TRBV5-4 to TRBJ2-1; tentative D call: TRBD2 (6 bases). The CDR3 extends over 15 amino acids. From germline, CDR1 is SGHNT and CDR2 YYREEE (reference sequence). Trimming pared 9 bases from V and 0 bases from J, leaving 16 bases between. For the CDR3, the DNA is TGTGCCACCCGAAGGGCGGGAAGCTCCTACAATGAGCAGTTCTTC. It yields the protein CATRRAGSSYNEQFF.

The V and J genes are TRBV19 and TRBJ2-1; TRBD2 is a possible D gene (6 bases). CDR1 is LNHDA and CDR2 is SQIVND in the germline V gene (reference sequence). V dropped 3 bases and J dropped 4 bases, with 13 bases sitting between them. CDR3 length: 15 residues. Here the CDR3 DNA reads TGTGCCAGTAGTATGGAGAGCGGAGGGTACAATGAGCAGTTCTTC. Its protein is CASSMESGGYNEQFF. Full variable domain (rest looked up from reference TRBV19 and TRBJ2-1): DGGITQSPKYLFRKEGQNVTLSCEQNLNHDAMYWYRQDPGQGLRLIYYSQIVNDFQKGDIAEGYSVSREKKESFPLTVTSAQKNPTAFYLCASSMESGGYNEQFFGPGTRLTVL.

A few counts support this clone. The chain employs TRBV24-1 and TRBJ1-5; 7 positions agree with TRBD1. V shed 9 bases, J shed 0 bases, and the junction held 4 bases outside the gene matches. Germline loops: CDR1 KGHDR, CDR2 SFDVKD. The CDR3 runs to 14 residues. The CDR3 reads CATDTGDSNQPQHF. The CDR3, as DNA: TGTGCCACCGATACAGGGGATAGCAATCAGCCCCAGCATTTT.